These 7 T cell receptor beta chains share one sample of origin, sequenced in a study of cytomegalovirus exposure and HLA in healthy donors. Amplification used 60 Vbeta primers and 13 Jbeta primers. Generated by immunoSEQ multiplex PCR, the TCRdb table keeps only in-frame clones and is missing some. The sample comprises about 140,000 clones, roughly 78% of which are singletons, and more than 2.5% rests with the top ten. Sequenced input: PBMCs. Source of these receptors: a young man in good health and CMV-seropositive.

Details on this clone: In the same sample, other DNA sequences code for this CDR3. J is TRBJ2-2 and V is TRBV6-1; 10 bases agree with TRBD2. This CDR3 region has 15 residues. The V segment lost 4 bases and the J segment 2 bases; nucleotides outside the gene matches: 1. CDR1 and CDR2 from the germline V gene are MNHNS and SASEGT. CDR3 DNA sequence: TGTGCCAGCAGTGGACTAGCGGGTAACACCGGGGAGCTGTTTTTT. This codes for CASSGLAGNTGELFF.

The rearrangement uses TRBV2 and TRBJ2-7; 8 nucleotides line up with TRBD1. With V trimmed by 6 bases and J by 6 bases, 13 bases remained unmatched. The CDR3 spans 15 residues. The germline gives CDR1 SNHLY, CDR2 FYNNEI. CDR3 in amino acids: CASRTNSGGSREQYF. The CDR3 DNA is TGTGCCAGCAGGACGAACTCAGGGGGCTCGCGCGAGCAGTACTTC.

The rearrangement joins TRBV28 to TRBJ2-3; 11 nucleotides agree with TRBD2. Germline V gene lookup returns CDR1 MDHEN and CDR2 SYDVKM. V dropped 5 bases and J dropped 1; count of bases not matched to a gene: 2. The CDR3 runs to 15 residues. The CDR3 nucleotides are TGTGCCAGCAGTATAGCGGGAGGGGGCACAGATACGCAGTATTTT. This codes for CASSIAGGGTDTQYF.

V gene TRBV28 combines with J gene TRBJ2-7, with a weak D call TRBD2 (5 bases). The CDR3 sequence is 15 residues long. Germline lookup yields CDR1 MDHEN and CDR2 SYDVKM. Trimming pared 2 bases from V and 2 bases from J, leaving 13 bases between. The chain's CDR3 is CASSLREAATYEQYF. CDR3 bases: TGTGCCAGCAGTTTAAGGGAAGCGGCAACCTACGAGCAGTACTTC.

J is TRBJ2-2 and V is TRBV29-1; 8 positions match TRBD1. Germline assignment: CDR1 SQVTM and CDR2 ANQGSEA. J was trimmed by 5 bases and V by 6 bases; bases with no gene match: 2. The CDR3 length is 12 residues. In DNA form, the CDR3 reads TGCAGCGTCGGGACAGGTACCGGGGAGCTGTTTTTT. Translation: CSVGTGTGELFF.

The chain joins TRBV5-1 to TRBJ2-7; weak D call: TRBD2 (6 bases). V lost 3 bases, J lost 3 bases, and 16 bases lay in between. The CDR3 is 15 amino acids. Germline lookup yields CDR1 SGHRS and CDR2 YFSETQ. CDR3 region: CASSWRGAPVYEQYF. DNA for the CDR3: TGCGCCAGCAGCTGGAGGGGCGCCCCGGTCTACGAGCAGTACTTC. Full variable domain (missing parts from reference TRBV5-1 and TRBJ2-7): KAGVTQTPRYLIKTRGQQVTLSCSPISGHRSVSWYQQTPGQGLQFLFEYFSETQRNKGNFPGRFSGRQFSNSRSEMNVSTLELGDSALYLCASSWRGAPVYEQYFGPGTRLTVT.

The V call is TRBV5-1, the J call TRBJ2-3; D is ambiguous. The germline V gene has CDR1 SGHRS and CDR2 YFSETQ. The CDR3 is 13 amino acids. V was trimmed by 4 bases and J by 2 bases, leaving 8 bases between them. CDR3 region: CASSPQSTDTQYF. The CDR3 DNA reads as TGCGCCAGCAGCCCACAATCCACAGATACGCAGTATTTT.